The clone carrying this T cell receptor (beta chain) was observed many times. Its antigen remains unknown. This sample stems from a study of Graves' ophthalmopathy and Graves' hyperthyroidism. The study's findings and limits: Most thyroid clonotypes expanded beyond 0.001 frequency were also found in blood.

RNA transcripts were the template, and TCR beta CDR3 regions were amplified from them. A first-round RT-PCR used HTBI primers, followed by a second-round multiplex PCR. TCRdb analysed the multiplex PCR reads with MiXCR anew, one entry per CDR3 protein. Counted here are approximately 480,000 distinct CDR3 sequences, approximately 14% occurring once; the ten biggest clones make up roughly 10%. The diagnosis was founded upon clinical symptoms, serum thyroxine, TRAb, thyroid ultrasound and orbital computed tomography. From fresh peripheral blood, 10 ml in volume, the PBMCs were obtained. CDR1 is SGHRS and CDR2 is YFSETQ in the germline V gene. V gave up 4 bases and J gave up 4 bases, with 17 bases separating them. The CDR3 spans 15 residues.

The sample comprised blood. The chain combines TRBV5-1 with TRBJ2-5; D is ambiguous. This sequence was found in a woman in her thirties with Graves' ophthalmopathy. The DNA for the CDR3 is TGCGCCAGCAGCCTTGGTTGGAACACCCTAGAGACCCAGTACTTC. This gives the protein CASSLGWNTLETQYF.